Shown below are 16 T cell receptor beta chains from a single sample sequenced in a study of cytomegalovirus exposure and HLA in healthy donors. The study ran its PCR with 60 Vbeta and 13 Jbeta primers. Only in-frame clones appear in the TCRdb table, and some are missing; sequencing was by immunoSEQ multiplex PCR. The repertoire holds about 190,000 clones, with about three quarters as singletons. The sequenced sample was PBMCs. These receptors all come from a woman in her thirties or forties in good health and CMV-seronegative.

This sequence joins TRBV5-8 and TRBJ1-5; D unclear. The CDR3 sequence is 15 residues long. V lost 4 bases and J 1 base, leaving 12 bases between the germline ends. Germline-derived CDR1 and CDR2 are SGHTS and YDEGEE. The CDR3 loop reads CASSSGLGSNQPQHF. For the CDR3, the DNA is TGTGCCAGCAGCAGTGGTCTCGGGAGCAATCAGCCCCAGCATTTT.

This chain uses TRBV5-4 with TRBJ2-4; 7 bases are shared with TRBD1. CDR1 is SGHNT, CDR2 YYREEE, per germline (reference sequence). V lost 3 bases to trimming and J lost 0 bases; unmatched junction nucleotides: 3. The length of the CDR3 is 15 residues. The CDR3 reads CASSSGTVAKNIQYF. In DNA form, the CDR3 reads TGTGCCAGCAGCTCTGGGACAGTAGCCAAAAACATTCAGTACTTC.

Only a few counts were recorded for this clone. The chain couples TRBV5-1 to TRBJ1-3; D might be TRBD1 (6 bases). V lost 1 base and J lost 0, with 14 bases in between. CDR3 length: 17 amino acids. Per germline, CDR1 SGHRS and CDR2 YFSETQ. CDR3 nucleotide sequence: TGCGCCAGCAGCTTGAATCCGACAGGTTTCTCTGGAAACACCATATATTTT. Its protein product is CASSLNPTGFSGNTIYF.

V gene TRBV6-5 combines with J gene TRBJ1-1; 8 nucleotides agree with TRBD1. Germline V gives CDR1 MNHEY, CDR2 SVGAGI. Trimming removed 5 bases from V and 2 bases from J; junction bases left unmatched: 7. This CDR3 has 15 residues. CDR3 residues: CASSIGTGDNTEAFF. The CDR3 region has the DNA TGTGCCAGCAGTATCGGGACAGGCGACAACACTGAAGCTTTCTTT.

The gene calls are TRBV9 and TRBJ2-5, with TRBD1 identical over 12 bases. This CDR3 has 15 amino acids. Germline lookup yields CDR1 SGDLS and CDR2 YYNGEE. Trimming at V came to 4 bases and at J to 5 bases, leaving 6 bases not matched to a gene. The CDR3 bases are TGTGCCAGCAGCCAGGGACAGGGGGCCTGGGAGACCCAGTACTTC. Its protein is CASSQGQGAWETQYF.

The V gene is TRBV11-3, the J gene TRBJ2-7; 14 bases are a match to TRBD2. V shed 0 bases and J 3 bases; nucleotides not matched to a gene: 1. In germline, CDR1 is SGHNT, CDR2 YENEEA. This CDR3 is 16 amino acids long. This CDR3 is CASSLEGTSGSYEQYF. The CDR3 nucleotides are TGTGCCAGCAGCTTAGAGGGGACTAGCGGGAGCTACGAGCAGTACTTC. The whole variable domain, remainder taken from reference TRBV11-3 and TRBJ2-7, is EAGVVQSPRYKIIEKKQPVAFWCNPISGHNTLYWYLQNLGQGPELLIRYENEEAVDDSQLPKDRFSAERLKGVDSTLKIQPAELGDSAVYLCASSLEGTSGSYEQYFGPGTRLTVT.

CDR3 loop: CASSEPGQGPTWYGYTF. DNA for the CDR3: TGTGCCAGCAGTGAACCAGGACAGGGGCCCACTTGGTATGGCTACACCTTC. The chain is built from TRBV25-1 and TRBJ1-2, with 9 bases identical to TRBD1. J was trimmed by 5 bases and V by 2 bases; bases with no gene match: 12. Germline V gene sequence: CDR1 MGHDK, CDR2 SYGVNS. The CDR3 is made up of 17 amino acids.

The CDR3 DNA reads TGCGCCAGCAGCACCCGGGACAGGAGCTACGAGCAGTACTTC. Amino acids: CASSTRDRSYEQYF. This chain uses TRBV4-3 with TRBJ2-7; 8 positions agree with TRBD1. J lost 3 bases, V lost 5 bases, and 6 bases had no gene match. Germline-derived CDR1 and CDR2 are LGHNA and YSLEER. This CDR3 has 14 amino acids.

This clone has a handful of counts. In DNA form, the CDR3 reads TGTGCCAGCAGTAGGCTCGGGACACTTGGCTCTGGGGCCAACGTCCTGACTTTC. Its translation: CASSRLGTLGSGANVLTF. The J gene is TRBJ2-6, the V gene TRBV5-6, with a possible D match to TRBD1 (6 bases). Trimming took 5 bases from V and 0 from J, leaving 18 bases between them. CDR3 length: 18 amino acids. Germline V lookup: CDR1 SGHDT, CDR2 YYEEEE.

V is TRBV19 and J is TRBJ2-1; 7 bases match TRBD1. In germline, CDR1 is LNHDA, CDR2 SQIVND (reference sequence). The CDR3 runs to 15 residues. J was trimmed by 6 bases and V by 6 bases; bases with no gene match: 11. Written as DNA, the CDR3 is TGTGCCAGTAGGGCCGGACAGGCTCCACTCAATGAGCAGTTCTTC. It codes for CASRAGQAPLNEQFF.

On this clone: A read error may account for a junction end that differs from germline. The rearrangement joins TRBV7-9 to TRBJ2-2; 12 bases are shared with TRBD2. CDR1 and CDR2 from the germline V gene are SEHNR and FQNEAQ (reference sequence). The CDR3 runs 16 residues. This CDR3 is CSSSSRTSGDTGELFF. CDR3 bases: TGTTCCAGCAGCTCCCGGACTAGCGGGGACACCGGGGAGCTGTTTTTT.

This chain links TRBV30 with TRBJ2-1; 11 bases are a match to TRBD1. The CDR3 spans 19 residues. CDR1 is GTSNPN and CDR2 is SVGIG in the germline V gene (reference sequence). V gave up 3 bases and J gave up 7 bases; unmatched junction bases: 20. The CDR3 sequence is CAWRRGTGGGGTLLNEQFF. The CDR3 nucleotides are TGTGCCTGGAGGAGAGGGACAGGGGGAGGGGGGACTCTCTTAAATGAGCAGTTCTTC.

The J gene is TRBJ2-6, the V gene TRBV11-3; 9 bases map to TRBD1. Unmatched junction bases numbered 11, after V lost 5 bases and J lost 0 bases. The germline V gene encodes CDR1 SGHNT and CDR2 YENEEA. The CDR3 has 19 residues. The CDR3 bases are TGTGCCAGCAGCATACGACAGGGGGTGGGGATCTCTGGGGCCAACGTCCTGACTTTC. Its protein product is CASSIRQGVGISGANVLTF.

This chain uses TRBV7-6 with TRBJ2-1; 7 nucleotides align to TRBD2. The trim removed 5 bases at V and 6 bases at J, leaving 7 bases unmatched. Per the germline V gene, CDR1 is SGHVS and CDR2 is FNYEAQ. The CDR3 has 14 residues. CDR3 in amino acids: CASSLAAGPNEQFF. The CDR3 nucleotides read TGTGCCAGCAGCCTCGCAGCGGGGCCCAATGAGCAGTTCTTC. Supplemented by reference TRBV7-6 and TRBJ2-1, the full variable domain reads GAGVSQSPRYKVTKRGQDVALRCDPISGHVSLYWYRQALGQGPEFLTYFNYEAQQDKSGLPNDRFSAERPEGSISTLTIQRTEQRDSAMYRCASSLAAGPNEQFFGPGTRLTVL.

This clone was seen a handful of times. The V and J genes are TRBV2 and TRBJ2-1, with no clear D. Germline V lookup: CDR1 SNHLY, CDR2 FYNNEI. Trimming took 6 bases from V and 0 from J, leaving 9 bases between them. CDR3 size: 14 residues. The CDR3: CASRAESSYNEQFF. For the CDR3, the DNA is TGTGCCAGCAGGGCAGAAAGCTCCTACAATGAGCAGTTCTTC.

The chain recombines TRBV5-1 with TRBJ2-3, with 7 bases that match TRBD1. This CDR3 has 14 amino acids. V lost 5 bases, J lost 0 bases, and 3 bases stayed unmatched. Germline V gene sequence: CDR1 SGHRS, CDR2 YFSETQ. The CDR3 DNA reads TGCGCCAGCAGGAGGGGGCTGAGCACAGATACGCAGTATTTT. Encoded protein: CASRRGLSTDTQYF.